This entry lists 32 T cell receptor beta chains sequenced from one sample in a study of identical twins. Using its own MiXCR run on the 5' RACE reads, TCRdb lists one record per CDR3 protein. This table has about 550,000 distinct CDR3 sequences, approximately 20% appearing once. Another study also made use of these data, one on yellow fever vaccine responses in identical twins.

The specimen was CD4+ T cells sorted from blood. The source is a woman aged 18-30 years in good health.

CDR3 region: CATSRDVGHGGELFF. CDR3 nucleotide sequence: TGTGCCACCAGCAGAGATGTGGGGCACGGCGGGGAGCTGTTTTTT. V gene TRBV15 combines with J gene TRBJ2-2; D possibly corresponds to TRBD1 (5 bases). The CDR3 length is 15 residues. Deletions cut 0 bases from V and 7 bases from J, with 12 bases between. Germline-derived CDR1 and CDR2 are LNHNV and YYDKDF (reference sequence). The complete variable domain, with remaining parts taken from reference TRBV15 and TRBJ2-2, reads DAMVIQNPRYQVTQFGKPVTLSCSQTLNHNVMYWYQQKSSQAPKLLFHYYDKDFNNEADTPDNFQSRRPNTSFCFLDIRSPGLGDTAMYLCATSRDVGHGGELFFGEGSRLTVL.

Only a few counts were recorded for this clonotype. This chain connects TRBV12-3 or TRBV12-4 to TRBJ1-4; D might be TRBD1 (6 bases). Trimming stripped 7 bases from V and 6 bases from J, with 18 bases between. The CDR3 has 15 residues. The CDR3 reads CASTPGGAGHEKLFF. CDR3 sequence (DNA): TGTGCCAGCACTCCGGGGGGGGCTGGTCATGAAAAACTGTTTTTT.

The chain links TRBV20-1 to TRBJ2-2; the match to TRBD2 covers 16 bases. There are 19 residues in the CDR3. The V gene's germline CDR1 is DFQATT and CDR2 SNEGSKA (reference sequence). The junction had 8 bases not matched to a gene; V was cut back by 0 bases and J by 4 bases. The DNA of the CDR3 is TGCAGTGCTAGAGACGCCGGGACTAGCGGGGGGGCAGGCACCGGGGAGCTGTTTTTT. Residues: CSARDAGTSGGAGTGELFF.

The chain couples TRBV5-1 to TRBJ2-6, with D possibly being TRBD1 (5 bases). V lost 3 bases to trimming and J lost 4 bases, with 17 bases between them. Per the germline V gene, CDR1 is SGHRS and CDR2 is YFSETQ. This CDR3 spans 17 amino acids. In DNA form, the CDR3 reads TGCGCCAGCAGCTCCAACCTAACAGGCCAGGGGGCCAACGTCCTGACTTTC. This encodes CASSSNLTGQGANVLTF.

In its sample, this clonotype was seen a few times. The V gene is TRBV5-5, the J gene TRBJ2-1, with 9 bases fitting TRBD1. The CDR3 consists of 16 residues. Germline assignment: CDR1 SGHKS and CDR2 YYEKEE (reference sequence). The junction had 8 bases not matched to a gene; V was cut back by 2 bases and J by 5 bases. CDR3 in DNA: TGTGCCAGCAGCTTCCGGGACAGGGTTGTTGACAATGAGCAGTTCTTC. Its translation is CASSFRDRVVDNEQFF.

The J gene is TRBJ2-1, the V gene TRBV5-1, with TRBD2 matching 7 bases. In germline, CDR1 is SGHRS, CDR2 YFSETQ. The CDR3 length is 16 residues. Trimming took 0 bases from V and 2 from J; bases not matched to a gene: 5. The CDR3 loop is CASSLAGLVAYNEQFF. The CDR3, as DNA: TGCGCCAGCAGCTTGGCCGGACTAGTCGCCTACAATGAGCAGTTCTTC.

This clonotype has just one count. This chain joins TRBV6-2 or TRBV6-3 and TRBJ2-3; 15 bases line up with TRBD2. Germline CDR1 is MNHEY and CDR2 is SVGEGT. J lost 0 bases, V lost 2 bases, and 9 bases had no gene match. This CDR3 contains 20 residues. The CDR3 region is CASSYRSGLAGGSSTDTQYF. CDR3 nucleotides: TGTGCCAGCAGTTACCGATCGGGACTAGCGGGAGGTTCTAGCACAGATACGCAGTATTTT.

The chain is built from TRBV4-1 and TRBJ2-3; D is tentatively TRBD1 or TRBD2 (5 bases each). Trimming left V 5 bases short and J 4 bases short, with 22 bases between. CDR1 MGHRA and CDR2 YSYEKL come from the germline V gene. This CDR3 has 17 residues. The CDR3 protein is CASSSPPTRGSADTQYF. The CDR3 bases are TGCGCCAGCAGCTCCCCCCCCACTAGGGGATCTGCAGATACGCAGTATTTT.

This clonotype was counted at least ten times. The CDR3 DNA follows: TGTGCCAGCAGCCAAGGTAACACCGGGGAGCTGTTTTTT. Translating it yields CASSQGNTGELFF. The chain employs TRBV3-1 and TRBJ2-2; the D is unclear. In germline, CDR1 is LGHDT, CDR2 YNNKEL (reference sequence). The CDR3 has 13 amino acids. Trimming removed 1 base from V and 2 bases from J, with 2 bases in between.

This clonotype came up a few times. This chain connects TRBV5-5 to TRBJ1-6; possibly TRBD1 for D (5 bases). CDR3 size: 13 residues. Trimming stripped 0 bases from V and 13 bases from J, with 11 bases between. Germline-derived CDR1 and CDR2 are SGHKS and YYEKEE (reference sequence). The CDR3 loop is CASSLAGDRPLHF. The CDR3 DNA follows: TGTGCCAGCAGCTTGGCCGGGGACCGGCCCCTCCACTTT.

The CDR3 sequence: CASSRWTYSTDTQYF. CDR3 sequence (DNA): TGTGCCAGCAGTAGGTGGACCTATAGCACAGATACGCAGTATTTT. The chain joins TRBV12-3 or TRBV12-4 to TRBJ2-3; the D is unclear. The length of the CDR3 is 15 residues. Trimming took off 5 bases at V and 0 bases at J, with 12 bases between the two ends.

The CDR3 DNA is TGCGCCAGCAGCTCGACGAAGGTGCTAGCGGGGGTAAGAGACAATGAGCAGTTCTTC. Translation: CASSSTKVLAGVRDNEQFF. This chain links TRBV5-1 with TRBJ2-1; 10 nucleotides agree with TRBD2. The CDR3 runs to 19 residues. The J segment lost 5 bases and the V segment lost 3 bases, leaving 17 bases of the junction unmatched. CDR1 SGHRS and CDR2 YFSETQ come from the germline V gene. The full variable domain, rest sourced from reference TRBV5-1 and TRBJ2-1, is KAGVTQTPRYLIKTRGQQVTLSCSPISGHRSVSWYQQTPGQGLQFLFEYFSETQRNKGNFPGRFSGRQFSNSRSEMNVSTLELGDSALYLCASSSTKVLAGVRDNEQFFGPGTRLTVL.

The J gene is TRBJ2-7, the V gene TRBV6-6, with D tentatively TRBD1 (6 bases). This CDR3 has 12 residues. Germline V gene sequence: CDR1 MNHNY, CDR2 SVGAGI (reference sequence). Trimming took 6 bases from V and 3 from J, leaving 9 bases between them. The CDR3 here is CASSSRGYEQYV. The CDR3 coding sequence is TGTGCCAGCAGCTCCAGGGGCTACGAGCAGTACGTC.

Only a few counts were recorded for this clonotype. The chain links TRBV20-1 to TRBJ2-5; 9 nucleotides agree with TRBD2. The CDR3 runs 14 residues. Germline V gene data show CDR1 as DFQATT and CDR2 as SNEGSKA (reference sequence). V was clipped by 3 bases and J by 2 bases; unmatched bases: 4. The DNA for the CDR3 is TGCAGTGCTAGGGAGACTAGCGGACAAGAGACCCAGTACTTC. It codes for CSARETSGQETQYF.

The chain has TRBV15 and TRBJ1-4, with D maybe TRBD1 (5 bases). The V end lost 4 bases, the J end lost 4 bases, and 10 bases lay between the germline ends. The CDR3 covers 14 residues. Germline CDR1 LNHNV, CDR2 YYDKDF (reference sequence). CDR3 residues: CATSTAGINEKLFF. The DNA of the CDR3 is TGTGCCACCAGCACGGCAGGGATTAATGAAAAACTGTTTTTT.

The chain employs TRBV2 and TRBJ1-1; 9 bases match TRBD1. The length of the CDR3 is 13 residues. V was pared by 7 bases and J by 5 bases, with 5 bases of the junction left unmatched. The germline CDR1 and CDR2 sequences are SNHLY and FYNNEI. The CDR3 DNA is TGTGCCAGCACCCGACAGGGGGGGACTGAAGCTTTCTTT. It encodes CASTRQGGTEAFF.

The chain recombines TRBV5-1 with TRBJ2-1, with 7 bases that match TRBD1. This CDR3 is 13 amino acids long. With V trimmed by 4 bases and J by 8 bases, 6 bases remained unmatched. The germline V gene encodes CDR1 SGHRS and CDR2 YFSETQ. CDR3 amino acids: CASSNTGVHEQFF. CDR3 DNA sequence: TGCGCCAGCAGCAATACAGGGGTTCATGAGCAGTTCTTC.

This clonotype occurred a few times. The chain has TRBV2 and TRBJ1-2, with 7 bases matching TRBD1. Germline V gives CDR1 SNHLY, CDR2 FYNNEI. CDR3 length: 13 residues. Trimming removed 6 bases from V and 6 bases from J; junction bases left unmatched: 7. The CDR3 nucleotides are TGTGCCAGCAGGCGGGCTGGGACAGATGGCTACACCTTC. Amino acids: CASRRAGTDGYTF.

The V and J genes are TRBV6-5 and TRBJ2-2, with 7 bases lining up with TRBD1. Trimming cost V 6 bases and J 1 base; bases outside gene matches: 8. Germline V gene sequence: CDR1 MNHEY, CDR2 SVGAGI. CDR3 length: 16 residues. CDR3 region: CASRLQGSLNTGELFF. Written as DNA, the CDR3 is TGTGCCAGCAGATTACAGGGGTCCTTGAACACCGGGGAGCTGTTTTTT.

The chain recombines TRBV11-2 with TRBJ2-2; 8 bases are shared with TRBD2. V lost 3 bases to trimming and J lost 4 bases; unmatched junction nucleotides: 4. The CDR3 contains 15 residues. The germline V gene encodes CDR1 SGHAT and CDR2 FQNNGV. CDR3 protein: CASSFSGVVTGELFF. CDR3 bases: TGTGCCAGCAGCTTTAGCGGGGTAGTCACCGGGGAGCTGTTTTTT.

This chain connects TRBV10-3 to TRBJ1-1; a possible D gene is TRBD1 (5 bases). The V end was cut by 10 bases, the J end by 1 base, with 13 bases between. Germline V gene sequence: CDR1 ENHRY, CDR2 SYGVKD. The CDR3 is 13 residues long. As DNA, the CDR3 is TGTGCCACCCTGGGACCTACGAACACTGAAGCTTTCTTT. As protein: CATLGPTNTEAFF.

This clonotype was counted only a few times. This rearrangement joins TRBV12-3 or TRBV12-4 to TRBJ2-5; TRBD2 matches 11 bases. The CDR3 is 15 residues long. The V gene end was trimmed by 6 bases and the J gene end by 1 base; junction bases not matched to a gene: 4. The CDR3, as DNA: TGTGCCAGCAGGAGACTAGCGGGGCTCCAAGAGACCCAGTACTTC. Its protein is CASRRLAGLQETQYF.

The rearrangement uses TRBV29-1 and TRBJ2-3; TRBD1 matches at 7 bases. This CDR3 comprises 12 residues. The J segment lost 0 bases and the V segment lost 8 bases, leaving 2 bases of the junction unmatched. CDR1 is SQVTM, CDR2 ANQGSEA, per germline. DNA of the CDR3: TGCAGCATAGGGGGCAGCACAGATACGCAGTATTTT. Its translation: CSIGGSTDTQYF.

The V call is TRBV4-1, the J call TRBJ2-4; 11 nucleotides agree with TRBD2. Trimming at V came to 1 base and at J to 1 base, leaving 9 bases not matched to a gene. Germline CDR1 reads MGHRA; CDR2 reads YSYEKL. This CDR3 has 19 residues. The CDR3 bases are TGCGCCAGCAGCCAAGGTAGCGGGGGGGCGTTCAATGCCAAAAACATTCAGTACTTC. Protein: CASSQGSGGAFNAKNIQYF.

This chain joins TRBV5-1 and TRBJ2-5, with D perhaps matching TRBD1 or TRBD2 (5 bases each). The CDR3 length is 14 residues. Deletions cut 4 bases from V and 2 bases from J, with 12 bases between. Per germline, CDR1 SGHRS and CDR2 YFSETQ. The CDR3 here is CASSPRDGQETQYF. CDR3 nucleotides: TGCGCCAGCAGCCCCCGGGACGGACAAGAGACCCAGTACTTC.

J is TRBJ2-1 and V is TRBV5-1; 9 bases are shared with TRBD1. V trimming: 3 bases; J trimming: 8 bases; junction bases outside the gene matches: 9. The CDR3 is 15 amino acids. From germline, CDR1 is SGHRS and CDR2 YFSETQ. CDR3 nucleotide sequence: TGCGCCAGCAGCTACAGACAGGGGGGTATAGATGAGCAGTTCTTC. This codes for CASSYRQGGIDEQFF.

This clonotype was seen a handful of times. The V gene is TRBV15, the J gene TRBJ2-1; D possibly corresponds to TRBD2 (6 bases). V dropped 1 base and J dropped 3 bases, with 13 bases sitting between them. CDR1 and CDR2 (germline): LNHNV, YYDKDF (reference sequence). The CDR3 is 16 residues long. CDR3 loop: CATSRGLAGFYNEQFF. The CDR3 nucleotides read TGTGCCACCAGCAGAGGTTTGGCGGGGTTCTACAATGAGCAGTTCTTC.

This clonotype was observed a few times. The J gene is TRBJ1-2, the V gene TRBV3-1; the match to TRBD1 covers 7 bases. This CDR3 has 15 residues. Trimming cost V 1 base and J 4 bases; bases outside gene matches: 6. In germline, CDR1 is LGHDT, CDR2 YNNKEL (reference sequence). CDR3 nucleotides: TGTGCCAGCAGCCAAGTATGGACAGGATCCTATGGCTACACCTTC. Amino acid sequence: CASSQVWTGSYGYTF.

This clonotype came up a few times. The chain uses TRBV6-6 and TRBJ1-1; the D is unclear. Looked up from germline, CDR1 is MNHNY and CDR2 is SVGAGI (reference sequence). Trimming took off 5 bases at V and 3 bases at J, with 10 bases between the two ends. The CDR3 is 13 amino acids. CDR3 in amino acids: CASSTRTYTEAFF. The CDR3 DNA follows: TGTGCCAGCAGTACCCGCACCTACACTGAAGCTTTCTTT.

The rearrangement uses TRBV20-1 and TRBJ2-3; D may match TRBD1 or TRBD2 (6 bases each). Germline CDR1 and CDR2: DFQATT and SNEGSKA (reference sequence). V gave up 5 bases and J gave up 2 bases, with 14 bases separating them. The CDR3 runs to 14 residues. CDR3 protein: CSADGGMVTDTQYF. The CDR3 DNA follows: TGCAGTGCTGACGGGGGCATGGTCACAGATACGCAGTATTTT.

This clonotype was observed at least ten times. This chain uses TRBV12-3 or TRBV12-4 with TRBJ2-1, with a possible D match to TRBD2 (7 bases). This CDR3 has 12 amino acids. Trimming took off 5 bases at V and 14 bases at J, with 16 bases between the two ends. CDR3 coding DNA: TGTGCCAGCAGTACCCAGGGGAGGGGGGAGTTCTTC. Its protein product is CASSTQGRGEFF.

The V gene is TRBV6-1, the J gene TRBJ2-1, with TRBD1 as a possible D gene (5 bases). The V end lost 7 bases, the J end lost 4 bases, and 14 bases lay between the germline ends. CDR1 MNHNS and CDR2 SASEGT come from the germline V gene. The length of the CDR3 is 14 residues. The CDR3, as DNA: TGTGCCAGCACCCAAGGTGGGGCGTACAATGAGCAGTTCTTC. The encoded protein is CASTQGGAYNEQFF.